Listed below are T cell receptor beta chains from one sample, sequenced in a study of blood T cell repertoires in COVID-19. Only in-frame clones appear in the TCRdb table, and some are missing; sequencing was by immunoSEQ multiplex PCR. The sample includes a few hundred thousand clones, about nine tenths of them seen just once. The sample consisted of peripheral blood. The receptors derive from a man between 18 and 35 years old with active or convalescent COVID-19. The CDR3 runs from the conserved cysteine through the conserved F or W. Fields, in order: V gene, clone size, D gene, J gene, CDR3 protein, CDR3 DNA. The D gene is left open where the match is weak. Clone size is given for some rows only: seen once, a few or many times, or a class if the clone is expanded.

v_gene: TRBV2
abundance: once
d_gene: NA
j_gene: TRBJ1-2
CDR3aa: CASSDSAITNYGYTF
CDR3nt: TGTGCCAGCAGTGATAGCGCAATTACTAACTATGGCTACACCTTC

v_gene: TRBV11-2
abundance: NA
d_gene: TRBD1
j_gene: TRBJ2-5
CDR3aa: CASSYMTGAQETQYF
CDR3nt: TGTGCCAGCAGCTATATGACAGGGGCGCAAGAGACCCAGTACTTC

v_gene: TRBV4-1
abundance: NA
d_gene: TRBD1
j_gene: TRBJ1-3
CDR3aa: CASSPGPRGPGNTIYF
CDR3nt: TGCGCCAGCAGCCCAGGCCCCAGGGGGCCTGGAAACACCATATATTTT

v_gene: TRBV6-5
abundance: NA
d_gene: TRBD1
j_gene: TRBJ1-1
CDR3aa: CASTNTGANTEAFF
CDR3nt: TGTGCCAGCACCAACACAGGGGCTAACACTGAAGCTTTCTTT

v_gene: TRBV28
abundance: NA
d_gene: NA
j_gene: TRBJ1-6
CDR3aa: CASRLPAGPVSPLHF
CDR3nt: TGTGCCAGCAGGCTTCCTGCAGGTCCGGTTTCACCCCTCCACTTT

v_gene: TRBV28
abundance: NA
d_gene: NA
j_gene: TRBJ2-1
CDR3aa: CASSFFGSGTSSYNEQFF
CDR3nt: TGTGCCAGCAGTTTTTTCGGCTCAGGGACAAGCTCCTACAATGAGCAGTTCTTC

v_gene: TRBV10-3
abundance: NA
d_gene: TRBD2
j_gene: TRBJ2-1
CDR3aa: CAIRGTSGVSSYNEQFF
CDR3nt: TGTGCCATCAGAGGGACTAGCGGGGTTAGCTCCTACAATGAGCAGTTCTTC

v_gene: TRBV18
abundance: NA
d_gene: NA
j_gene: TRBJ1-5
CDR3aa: CASSPQREGELGNQPQHF
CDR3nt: TGTGCCAGCTCACCACAGAGAGAGGGGGAGTTAGGCAATCAGCCCCAGCATTTT

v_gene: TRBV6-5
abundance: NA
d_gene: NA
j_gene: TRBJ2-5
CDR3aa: CASRLQGRETQYF
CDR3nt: TGTGCCAGCAGATTACAGGGCAGGGAGACCCAGTACTTC

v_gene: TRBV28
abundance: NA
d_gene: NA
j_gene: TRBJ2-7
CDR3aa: CASIDGGGVYEQYF
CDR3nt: TGTGCCAGCATCGACGGGGGTGGTGTCTACGAGCAGTACTTC

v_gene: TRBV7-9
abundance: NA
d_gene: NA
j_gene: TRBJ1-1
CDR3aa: CASSFFLNTEAFF
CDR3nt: TGTGCCAGCAGCTTTTTCTTGAACACTGAAGCTTTCTTT

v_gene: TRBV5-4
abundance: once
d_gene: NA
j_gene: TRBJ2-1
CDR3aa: CASSFRTEAGEQFF
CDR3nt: TGTGCCAGCAGCTTTCGGACAGAAGCTGGTGAGCAGTTCTTC

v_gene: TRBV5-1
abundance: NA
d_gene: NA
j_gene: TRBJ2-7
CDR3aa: CASSLNPPDEQYF
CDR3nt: TGCGCCAGCAGCCTAAATCCTCCCGACGAGCAGTACTTC

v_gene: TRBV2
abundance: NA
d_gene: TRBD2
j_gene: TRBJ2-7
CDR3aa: CASSEGAGLAFEQYF
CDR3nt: TGTGCCAGCAGTGAAGGAGCGGGACTAGCATTCGAGCAGTACTTC

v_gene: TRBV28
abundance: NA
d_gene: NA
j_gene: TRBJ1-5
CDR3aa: CASSLGGIQPQHF
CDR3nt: TGTGCCAGCAGTTTAGGGGGGATTCAGCCCCAGCATTTT

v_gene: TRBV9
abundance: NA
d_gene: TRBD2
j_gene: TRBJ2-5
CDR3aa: CASSSGLAGAIETQYF
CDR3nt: TGTGCCAGCAGCTCCGGACTAGCGGGAGCGATAGAGACCCAGTACTTC

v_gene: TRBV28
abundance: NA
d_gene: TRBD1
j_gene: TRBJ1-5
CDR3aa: CASSLDRVGQPQHF
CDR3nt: TGTGCCAGCAGTTTAGACAGGGTAGGCCAGCCCCAGCATTTT

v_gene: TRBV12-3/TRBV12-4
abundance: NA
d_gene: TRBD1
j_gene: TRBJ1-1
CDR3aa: CASSRTGHQGF
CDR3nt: TGTGCCAGCAGTAGGACAGGACATCAGGGCTTT

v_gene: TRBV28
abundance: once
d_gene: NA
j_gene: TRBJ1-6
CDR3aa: CASSSQATPLHF
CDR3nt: TGTGCCAGCAGTTCACAGGCTACACCCCTCCACTTT

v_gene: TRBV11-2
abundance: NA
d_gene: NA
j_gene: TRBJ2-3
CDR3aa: CASSQAASFSTDTQYF
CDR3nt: TGTGCCAGCAGCCAGGCGGCTAGCTTCAGCACAGATACGCAGTATTTT

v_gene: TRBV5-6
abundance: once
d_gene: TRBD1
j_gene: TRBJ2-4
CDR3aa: CASSPGQGWSGNIQYF
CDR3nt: TGTGCCAGCAGCCCAGGACAGGGCTGGTCTGGAAACATTCAGTACTTC

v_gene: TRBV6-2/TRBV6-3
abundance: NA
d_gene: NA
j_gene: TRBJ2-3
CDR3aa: CASSYSVQGFGDTQYF
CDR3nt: TGTGCCAGCAGTTACTCAGTGCAGGGTTTTGGAGATACGCAGTATTTT

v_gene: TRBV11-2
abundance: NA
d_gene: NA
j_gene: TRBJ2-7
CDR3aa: CASSLASYEQYF
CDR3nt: TGTGCCAGCAGCTTGGCTAGTTACGAGCAGTACTTC

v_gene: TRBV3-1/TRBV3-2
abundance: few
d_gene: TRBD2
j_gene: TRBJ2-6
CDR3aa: CASSRTPGLASGANVLTF
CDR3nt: TGTGCCAGCAGCCGCACACCGGGACTAGCTTCTGGGGCCAACGTCCTGACTTTC

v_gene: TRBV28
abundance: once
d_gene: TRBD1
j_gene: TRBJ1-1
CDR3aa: CASSSKIRATFVTGDRSEAFF
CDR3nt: TGTGCCAGCAGTTCGAAGATACGAGCAACCTTCGTAACAGGGGATCGGTCTGAAGCTTTCTTT

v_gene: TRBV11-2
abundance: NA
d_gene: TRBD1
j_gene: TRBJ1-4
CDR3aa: CASSLHRGLYEKLFF
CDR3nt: TGTGCCAGCAGCTTACACAGGGGGCTGTATGAAAAACTGTTTTTT

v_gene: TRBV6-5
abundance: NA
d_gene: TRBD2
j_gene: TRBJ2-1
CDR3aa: CASGYLAGGSYNEQFF
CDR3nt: TGTGCCAGCGGCTACTTAGCGGGGGGATCCTACAATGAGCAGTTCTTC

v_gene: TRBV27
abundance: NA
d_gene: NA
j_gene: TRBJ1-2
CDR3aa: CASSFSKANYGYTF
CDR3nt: TGTGCCAGCAGTTTTTCTAAAGCTAACTATGGCTACACCTTC

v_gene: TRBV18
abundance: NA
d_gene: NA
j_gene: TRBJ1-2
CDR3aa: CASSPGPLAGYYGYTF
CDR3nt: TGTGCCAGCTCACCGGGTCCGCTTGCAGGGTACTATGGCTACACCTTC

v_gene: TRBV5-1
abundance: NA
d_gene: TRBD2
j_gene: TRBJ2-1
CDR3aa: CASSSGLNLGNEQFF
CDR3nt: TGCGCCAGCAGCTCGGGACTAAACCTTGGCAATGAGCAGTTCTTC

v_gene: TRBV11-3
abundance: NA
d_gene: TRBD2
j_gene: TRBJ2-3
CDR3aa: CASSLGLAGDTDTQYF
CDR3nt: TGTGCCAGCAGCTTAGGACTAGCGGGAGATACAGATACGCAGTATTTT

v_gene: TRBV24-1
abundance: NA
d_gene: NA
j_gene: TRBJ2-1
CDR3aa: CATSDPRGSYNEQFF
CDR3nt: TGTGCCACCAGTGATCCTCGGGGCTCCTACAATGAGCAGTTCTTC

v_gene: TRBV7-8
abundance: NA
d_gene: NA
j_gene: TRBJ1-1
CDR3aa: CASKVRSGKNTEAFF
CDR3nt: TGTGCCAGCAAGGTTCGCTCAGGGAAGAACACTGAAGCTTTCTTT

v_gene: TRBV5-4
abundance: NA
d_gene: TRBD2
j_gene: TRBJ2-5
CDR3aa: CASSLRGTSGEETQYF
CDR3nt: TGTGCCAGCAGCTTGAGGGGTACTAGCGGGGAAGAGACCCAGTACTTC

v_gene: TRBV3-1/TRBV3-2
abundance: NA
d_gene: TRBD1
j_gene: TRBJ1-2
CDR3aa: CASSQERGPTRGGYTF
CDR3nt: TGTGCCAGCAGCCAAGAAAGGGGGCCAACCCGGGGAGGCTACACCTTC

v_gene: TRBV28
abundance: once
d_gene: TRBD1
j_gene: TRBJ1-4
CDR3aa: CASSSGTENEKLFF
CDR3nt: TGTGCCAGCAGTTCCGGGACAGAGAATGAAAAACTGTTTTTT

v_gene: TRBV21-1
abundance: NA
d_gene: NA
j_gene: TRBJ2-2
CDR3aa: CASSPRGTSGETGELFF
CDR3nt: TGTGCCAGCAGCCCCCGCGGGACTAGCGGTGAAACCGGGGAGCTGTTTTTT

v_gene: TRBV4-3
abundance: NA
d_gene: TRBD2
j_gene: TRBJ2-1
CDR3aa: CASTRELRGVWGNEQFF
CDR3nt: TGCGCCAGCACGCGAGAATTACGGGGGGTTTGGGGGAATGAGCAGTTCTTC

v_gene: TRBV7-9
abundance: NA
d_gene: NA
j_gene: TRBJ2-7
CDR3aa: CASSLSLGEQYF
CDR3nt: TGTGCCAGCAGCTTATCTCTAGGCGAGCAGTACTTC

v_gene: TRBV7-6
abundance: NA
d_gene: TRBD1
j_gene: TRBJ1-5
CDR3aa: CASSSTGGRSNQPQHF
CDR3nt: TGTGCCAGCAGCTCTACAGGGGGCAGGAGCAATCAGCCCCAGCATTTT

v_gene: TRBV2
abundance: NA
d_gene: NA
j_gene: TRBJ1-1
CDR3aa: CASSDYGAFF
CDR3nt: TGTGCCAGCAGTGATTACGGAGCTTTCTTT

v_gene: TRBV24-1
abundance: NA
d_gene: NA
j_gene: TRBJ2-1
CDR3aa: CATSASGLTYNEQFF
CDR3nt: TGTGCCACCAGTGCATCAGGATTAACCTACAATGAGCAGTTCTTC

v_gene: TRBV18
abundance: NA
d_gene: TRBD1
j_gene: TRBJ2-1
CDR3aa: CASSPWDRGHEQFF
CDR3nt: TGTGCCAGCTCACCATGGGACAGGGGTCATGAGCAGTTCTTC

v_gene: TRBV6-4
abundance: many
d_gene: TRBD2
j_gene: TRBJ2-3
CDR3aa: CASSEGAGATDTQYF
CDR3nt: TGTGCCAGCAGTGAAGGAGCGGGAGCCACAGATACGCAGTATTTT

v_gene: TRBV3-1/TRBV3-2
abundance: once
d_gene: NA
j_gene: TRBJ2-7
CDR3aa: CASSAGGARVYEQYF
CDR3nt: TGTGCCAGCAGCGCTGGGGGGGCGAGGGTCTACGAGCAGTACTTC

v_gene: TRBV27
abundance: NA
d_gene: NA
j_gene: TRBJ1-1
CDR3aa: CASSFSGDTEAFF
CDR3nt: TGTGCCAGCAGTTTCTCCGGGGATACTGAAGCTTTCTTT

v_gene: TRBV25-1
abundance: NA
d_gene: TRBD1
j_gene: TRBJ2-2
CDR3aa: CASSDPGQGTTGELFF
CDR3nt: TGTGCCAGCAGTGATCCGGGACAGGGAACCACCGGGGAGCTGTTTTTT

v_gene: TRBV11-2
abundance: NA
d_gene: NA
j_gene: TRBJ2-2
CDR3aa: CASSRDFRTGELFF
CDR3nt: TGTGCCAGCAGCCGGGACTTCAGAACCGGGGAGCTGTTTTTT

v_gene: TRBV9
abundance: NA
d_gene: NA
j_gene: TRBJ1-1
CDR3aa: CASSLGAAGRITEAFF
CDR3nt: TGTGCCAGCAGCTTAGGTGCCGCAGGGAGGATCACTGAAGCTTTCTTT

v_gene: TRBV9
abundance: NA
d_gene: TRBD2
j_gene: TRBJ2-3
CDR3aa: CASSVVAGATDTQYF
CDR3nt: TGTGCCAGCAGCGTAGTTGCGGGAGCGACAGATACGCAGTATTTT

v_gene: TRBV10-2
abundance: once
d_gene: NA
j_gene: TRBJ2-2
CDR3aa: CASRKGALELFF
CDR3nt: TGCGCCAGCAGAAAGGGAGCCCTCGAGCTGTTTTTT

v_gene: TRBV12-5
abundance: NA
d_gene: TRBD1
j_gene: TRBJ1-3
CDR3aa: CASGLVTGAFSGNTIYF
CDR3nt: TGTGCTAGTGGTTTGGTAACAGGGGCCTTCTCTGGAAACACCATATATTTT

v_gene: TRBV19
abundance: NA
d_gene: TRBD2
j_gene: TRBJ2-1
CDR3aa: CASRMTSGAFNEQFF
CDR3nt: TGTGCCAGTCGAATGACTAGCGGGGCTTTCAATGAGCAGTTCTTC